This T cell receptor beta chain stems from a study of blood T cell repertoires in COVID-19. Overall study context: The cDNA or gDNA used as material had been derived from T cells, B-cell-depleted T cells, or PBMCs.

Germline V gene lookup returns CDR1 MNHEY and CDR2 SVGAGI. This CDR3 is built from 14 residues. V lost 6 bases, J lost 2 bases, and 14 bases lay in between. In the original analysis: Reference gene primer amplification gave estimated nucleated cell counts. Sequencing used immunoSEQ multiplex PCR; TCRdb keeps in-frame clones, though not all of them. The V and J calls and clone size were taken over from that table, and D and trimming were inferred from the DNA. In the table there are about 110,000 clones, roughly two thirds of which are singletons. Sample: peripheral blood. This receptor was identified in a human donor with acute or convalescent COVID-19. The donor label of this sample is uncertain. The chain has TRBV6-5 and TRBJ2-7, with D perhaps TRBD2 (5 bases). The CDR3 DNA is TGTGCCAGCAGAGGAGGAACGGGGACCTACGAGCAGTACGTC. This encodes CASRGGTGTYEQYV.